One and the same sample provided the 28 T cell receptor beta chains below, sequenced in a study of OX40 agonist ivuxolimab in advanced cancers. Library preparation used the immunoSEQ multiplex PCR assay. The table comes from immuneACCESS by way of TCRdb, which keeps in-frame sequences with V and J called. Part of the clones is missing from these tables; in studies checked, under half for an unresolved V gene and the rest for unknown reasons. This sample holds roughly 80,000 clones; roughly 84% were observed only once. Approximately 0.3% of the sample belongs to the ten largest clones. The sample here was CD4+ or CD8+ T cells sorted from blood, taken in a trial of the OX40 agonist ivuxolimab. These receptors all come from an adult with an advanced solid tumor such as melanoma, head and neck, liver or kidney cancer.

The V gene is TRBV19, the J gene TRBJ1-5, with D possibly TRBD1 on 6 matching bases. Looked up from germline, CDR1 is LNHDA and CDR2 is SQIVND (reference sequence). V lost 5 bases, J lost 5 bases, and 16 bases lay in between. This CDR3 region has 15 residues. For the CDR3, the DNA is TGTGCCAGTAGTCTGGGTGGGGGGCCCTATCAGCCCCAGCATTTT. Amino acid sequence: CASSLGGGPYQPQHF.

V gene TRBV6-5 combines with J gene TRBJ2-2, with 7 bases that match TRBD1. Germline V gene data show CDR1 as MNHEY and CDR2 as SVGAGI. The CDR3 contains 14 residues. Trimming at V came to 6 bases and at J to 0 bases, leaving 1 base not matched to a gene. The CDR3 DNA sequence: TGTGCCAGCAGCGGGACAGCGAACACCGGGGAGCTGTTTTTT. This encodes CASSGTANTGELFF.

The rearrangement joins TRBV5-5 to TRBJ1-2; perhaps TRBD1 as D (6 bases). Germline CDR1 is SGHKS and CDR2 is YYEKEE (reference sequence). The CDR3 consists of 14 residues. V lost 4 bases and J 8 bases, leaving 18 bases between the germline ends. This CDR3 reads CASSPRDTLLGYTF. The CDR3 DNA reads TGTGCCAGCAGCCCCCGGGACACCCTCCTAGGCTACACCTTC.

V usage is TRBV19 and J usage is TRBJ1-1; D not certain. CDR3 length equals 13 residues. CDR1 and CDR2 from the germline V gene are LNHDA and SQIVND (reference sequence). Trimming pared 3 bases from V and 2 bases from J, leaving 7 bases between. CDR3 sequence reads: CASSINRNTEAFF. As DNA, the CDR3 is TGTGCCAGTAGTATTAACAGAAACACTGAAGCTTTCTTT.

In DNA form, the CDR3 reads TGCGCCAGCAGCCAATCGACAGGCGTAGTACTCGCCGGGGAGCTGTTTTTT. Protein sequence: CASSQSTGVVLAGELFF. The chain carries TRBV4-1 and TRBJ2-2; perhaps TRBD1 as D (6 bases). This CDR3 contains 17 residues. Trimming stripped 2 bases from V and 6 bases from J, with 19 bases between. Per germline, CDR1 MGHRA and CDR2 YSYEKL.

The chain combines TRBV9 with TRBJ1-2, with a weak D call TRBD1 (5 bases). Trimming shortened V by 3 bases and J by 9 bases, and 18 bases separated the two germline ends. The CDR3 is 14 residues long. Germline V CDR1 and CDR2: SGDLS, YYNGEE. In nucleotides, the CDR3 is TGTGCCAGCAGCGCCGGGACTGATTTTTCGAGCTACACCTTC. This translates into CASSAGTDFSSYTF.

The V call is TRBV6-1, the J call TRBJ1-2, with TRBD1 identical over 12 bases. The CDR3 has 15 amino acids. V lost 7 bases, J lost 14 bases, and 17 bases stayed unmatched. Germline lookup yields CDR1 MNHNS and CDR2 SASEGT. As DNA, the CDR3 is TGTGCCAGCATGATGATTCGACCGGGACAGGGGGCCGGGACCTTC. It encodes CASMMIRPGQGAGTF.

The table lists this clone with a few counts. V and J are TRBV7-3 and TRBJ1-4; 7 nucleotides agree with TRBD1. Unmatched junction bases numbered 7, after V lost 1 base and J lost 8 bases. The germline V gene encodes CDR1 SGHTA and CDR2 FQGTGA. The CDR3 runs 15 residues. The CDR3 DNA reads TGTGCCAGCAGCTTAAGACAGGGTCATGGGGAAAAACTGTTTTTT. As protein: CASSLRQGHGEKLFF.

This clone was recorded only once. This chain links TRBV28 with TRBJ1-4, with D perhaps matching TRBD1 (5 bases). Germline V gene lookup returns CDR1 MDHEN and CDR2 SYDVKM. The CDR3 spans 15 residues. Between the trimmed V and J ends, which lost 4 bases and 8 bases, there was a span of 17 bases. This chain's CDR3 is CASSSGVGRGEKLFF. Here the CDR3 DNA reads TGTGCCAGCAGTTCGGGGGTAGGGCGCGGCGAAAAACTGTTTTTT. Full variable domain (remainder filled in from reference TRBV28 and TRBJ1-4): DVKVTQSSRYLVKRTGEKVFLECVQDMDHENMFWYRQDPGLGLRLIYFSYDVKMKEKGDIPEGYSVSREKKERFSLILESASTNQTSMYLCASSSGVGRGEKLFFGSGTQLSVL.

The chain carries TRBV2 and TRBJ1-1; unclear D gene. CDR1 is SNHLY and CDR2 is FYNNEI in the germline V gene. With 9 bases removed from V and 1 base from J, the gap between germline ends came to 6 bases. The CDR3 contains 11 residues. The CDR3 sequence is CARKANTEAFF. CDR3 nucleotides: TGTGCCAGAAAAGCGAACACTGAAGCTTTCTTT. The whole variable domain, filled in from reference TRBV2 and TRBJ1-1, reads EPEVTQTPSHQVTQMGQEVILRCVPISNHLYFYWYRQILGQKVEFLVSFYNNEISEKSEIFDDQFSVERPDGSNFTLKIRSTKLEDSAMYFCARKANTEAFFGQGTRLTVV.

The chain's CDR3 is CASSPSGFQETQYF. The CDR3 DNA is TGCGCCAGCAGCCCCTCAGGTTTCCAAGAGACCCAGTACTTC. The rearrangement joins TRBV5-1 to TRBJ2-5, with unresolved D. This CDR3 is built from 14 residues. V shed 4 bases and J shed 1 base, with 11 bases lying between them. Germline V CDR1 and CDR2: SGHRS, YFSETQ.

The chain has TRBV9 and TRBJ2-1; 8 nucleotides agree with TRBD2. CDR3 length equals 15 residues. V was clipped by 4 bases and J by 8 bases; unmatched bases: 11. Per the germline V gene, CDR1 is SGDLS and CDR2 is YYNGEE. The CDR3: CASSPQRERFHEQFF. Written as DNA, the CDR3 is TGTGCCAGCAGCCCCCAGCGGGAGAGGTTCCATGAGCAGTTCTTC.

The CDR3 is CASSSRLRAETYV. In nucleotides, the CDR3 is TGTGCCAGCAGTTCCCGGCTCAGGGCAGAAACGTACGTC. J is TRBJ2-7 and V is TRBV28; perhaps TRBD1 as D (5 bases). The germline CDR1 and CDR2 sequences are MDHEN and SYDVKM. The CDR3 length is 13 residues. The V end lost 4 bases, the J end lost 12 bases, and 19 bases lay between the germline ends.

This clone is a singleton in its sample. The V and J genes are TRBV10-3 and TRBJ2-3; D remains ambiguous. Germline CDR1 and CDR2: ENHRY and SYGVKD. The CDR3 extends over 12 amino acids. The V and J ends lost 5 bases and 2 bases respectively, with 5 bases between them. CDR3 region: CAISSNTDTQYF. CDR3 nucleotide sequence: TGTGCCATCAGTAGTAACACAGATACGCAGTATTTT.

The chain uses TRBV18 and TRBJ1-2, with D hard to call. Trimming took off 6 bases at V and 2 bases at J, with 25 bases between the two ends. The CDR3 is 18 amino acids. CDR1 and CDR2 from the germline V gene are KGHSH and LQKENI. The CDR3: CASSPPTFTALSNYGYTF. In nucleotides, the CDR3 is TGTGCCAGCTCCCCCCCTACCTTTACGGCTCTGTCAAACTATGGCTACACCTTC.

The V call is TRBV5-4, the J call TRBJ1-1, with TRBD1 identical over 7 bases. This CDR3 comprises 15 residues. Germline CDR1 SGHNT, CDR2 YYREEE (reference sequence). Trimming at V came to 3 bases and at J to 0 bases, leaving 5 bases not matched to a gene. The CDR3 region has the DNA TGTGCCAGCAGCTCGGGACAGACCCTGAACACTGAAGCTTTCTTT. The encoded protein is CASSSGQTLNTEAFF.

This chain joins TRBV7-3 and TRBJ2-7; 15 nucleotides agree with TRBD2. Germline CDR1 reads SGHTA; CDR2 reads FQGTGA. This CDR3 is 15 amino acids long. Trimming removed 5 bases from V and 7 bases from J; junction bases left unmatched: 6. CDR3 in amino acids: CASSMGTSGRREQYF. Here the CDR3 DNA reads TGTGCCAGCAGCATGGGGACTAGCGGGAGGAGGGAGCAGTACTTC.

The chain couples TRBV5-1 to TRBJ1-2; 12 nucleotides line up with TRBD1. Looked up from germline, CDR1 is SGHRS and CDR2 is YFSETQ. The CDR3 is made up of 15 amino acids. With V trimmed by 5 bases and J by 4 bases, 6 bases remained unmatched. CDR3 in DNA: TGCGCCAGCAGGCCCGGGACAGGGGGCGCCTATGGCTACACCTTC. It translates to CASRPGTGGAYGYTF.

V gene TRBV19 combines with J gene TRBJ2-5; TRBD1 matches at 7 bases. The trim removed 3 bases at V and 1 base at J, leaving 5 bases unmatched. Germline CDR1 and CDR2: LNHDA and SQIVND (reference sequence). The CDR3 has 15 amino acids. CDR3 bases: TGTGCCAGTAGTATTAGAGCAGGGGGCCAAGAGACCCAGTACTTC. Protein sequence: CASSIRAGGQETQYF.

This clone was seen more than once but under ten times. The chain has TRBV7-9 and TRBJ1-2; D gene ambiguous. This CDR3 is built from 14 residues. Germline CDR1 is SEHNR and CDR2 is FQNEAQ (reference sequence). Trimming took 5 bases from V and 0 from J, leaving 10 bases between them. The CDR3 nucleotides are TGTGCCAGCAGCCATACAGCAGCTAACTATGGCTACACCTTC. It codes for CASSHTAANYGYTF.

The V gene is TRBV9, the J gene TRBJ2-2, with 10 bases lining up with TRBD1. The CDR3 extends over 15 amino acids. Germline-derived CDR1 and CDR2 are SGDLS and YYNGEE. The trim removed 3 bases at V and 9 bases at J, leaving 8 bases unmatched. The chain's CDR3 is CASSGVGTGARELFF. The DNA of the CDR3 is TGTGCCAGCAGCGGTGTCGGGACAGGGGCGAGGGAGCTGTTTTTT.

This rearrangement joins TRBV7-2 to TRBJ2-1; TRBD2 matches 14 bases. Looked up from germline, CDR1 is SGHTA and CDR2 is FQGNSA. This CDR3 is 14 amino acids long. Trimming took 6 bases from V and 9 from J; bases not matched to a gene: 4. CDR3 sequence reads: CASRSGLAGVEQFF. CDR3 in DNA: TGTGCCAGCAGGTCGGGACTAGCGGGAGTTGAGCAGTTCTTC.

This chain links TRBV4-1 with TRBJ1-3; D unresolved. CDR1 is MGHRA, CDR2 YSYEKL, per germline. V lost 1 base, J lost 0 bases, and 16 bases lay in between. This CDR3 has 18 amino acids. The CDR3 DNA follows: TGCGCCAGCAGCCAAGTGGTGAGCCGAAAGAGCTCTGGAAACACCATATATTTT. Protein sequence: CASSQVVSRKSSGNTIYF.

In this sample, this clone turned up once. The chain uses TRBV5-1 and TRBJ1-2, with 8 bases aligning to TRBD1. The CDR3 has 14 residues. CDR1 SGHRS and CDR2 YFSETQ come from the germline V gene. The trim removed 2 bases at V and 4 bases at J, leaving 4 bases unmatched. DNA for the CDR3: TGCGCCAGCAGCTTTCAGGGGGCGAGCTATGGCTACACCTTC. Its translation is CASSFQGASYGYTF.

The chain is built from TRBV9 and TRBJ2-5, with 12 bases fitting TRBD2. The CDR3 totals 16 residues. V was clipped by 0 bases and J by 5 bases; unmatched bases: 5. CDR1 is SGDLS, CDR2 YYNGEE, per germline. CDR3 sequence (DNA): TGTGCCAGCAGCGTAGTAGGACTAGCGGGAAGGGAGACCCAGTACTTC. It yields the protein CASSVVGLAGRETQYF. Combining the CDR3 with reference TRBV9 and TRBJ2-5 gives the whole variable domain DSGVTQTPKHLITATGQRVTLRCSPRSGDLSVYWYQQSLDQGLQFLIQYYNGEERAKGNILERFSAQQFPDLHSELNLSSLELGDSALYFCASSVVGLAGRETQYFGPGTRLLVL.

The chain links TRBV28 to TRBJ1-2; D unresolved. This CDR3 spans 14 amino acids. The V and J ends lost 5 bases and 4 bases respectively, with 14 bases between them. Germline CDR1 MDHEN, CDR2 SYDVKM. CDR3 DNA sequence: TGTGCCAGCAGTCTGGGGTGGGTACGCTATGGCTACACCTTC. Amino acid sequence: CASSLGWVRYGYTF.

The chain has TRBV13 and TRBJ2-3; D uncertain. Looked up from germline, CDR1 is PRHDT and CDR2 is FYEKMQ (reference sequence). This CDR3 contains 14 residues. The V end lost 5 bases, the J end lost 6 bases, and 15 bases lay between the germline ends. As DNA, the CDR3 is TGTGCCAGCAGCCTCTCAGGAAGGAGTGATACGCAGTATTTT. It encodes CASSLSGRSDTQYF.

The rearrangement links TRBV28 to TRBJ2-5; 7 positions agree with TRBD1. CDR1 is MDHEN, CDR2 SYDVKM, per germline. The ends lost 4 bases at V and 4 bases at J; junction bases unmatched: 6. The CDR3 sequence is 14 residues long. DNA of the CDR3: TGTGCCAGCAGTTGGGGAAGGGGGCGAGAGACCCAGTACTTC. Its protein product is CASSWGRGRETQYF.